This entry concerns a single T cell receptor beta chain. Which antigen it targets is not known. One base away there is no much larger clone; base qualities are not given. TCRbeta CDR3 regions were amplified from genomic DNA using the immunoSEQ Assay, a bias-controlled multiplex PCR. In the authors' own workflow: The number of nucleated cells in each sample was estimated from the amplification of reference gene primers within the assay. Sequence reads were collapsed and filtered to measure the absolute abundance of every unique TCRbeta CDR3 rearrangement. For each sample, productive Simpson clonality was calculated as the square root of Simpson's diversity index over productive rearrangements. The table comes from immuneACCESS by way of TCRdb, which keeps in-frame sequences with V and J called. Part of the clones is missing from these tables; in studies checked, under half for an unresolved V gene and the rest for unknown reasons. V and J calls and clone size are as listed in that table; D and trimming were resolved from the DNA. This sample gives some 180,000 clones in total; roughly 86% of them show up just once. The top ten clonotypes cover 2.5% to 3% of the sample.

The sample is drawn from a study of blood T cell repertoires in COVID-19 (dated by TCRdb to the early 2020s). Background for the entire study: Samples from collaborators originated in the United States, Italy and Spain and spanned both the acute and convalescent phases of COVID-19. The material from the prospective study consisted of cDNA or gDNA derived from T cells, B-cell-depleted T cells, or PBMCs. Subjects who had been exposed to COVID-19, were actively infected with it, or had recovered from it provided the deeply sampled blood TCRbeta repertoires that made up the dataset. The repertoires were released in a freely available public database meant as a resource for research on the immune response to SARS-CoV-2. Samples came from the ongoing ImmuneRACE study (first 160 participants) plus 1,254 subjects from 6 global collaborators. Nearly every sample came with metadata listing a de-identified subject ID, COVID-19 status, age in years and sex. HLA class I and class II types, where available, came from metadata supplied by the sample provider rather than from assay-based typing. Overall results and qualifications from the work: Clinical and demographic metadata were provided uncurated, with the amount varying by source and participant.

As encoded in the germline V gene, CDR1 is SQVTM while CDR2 is ANQGSEA. V is cut by 0 bases and J by 7 bases, and the space between the germline ends is 9 bases. The CDR3 spans 12 residues, from the cysteine through the phenylalanine. Left in the record is the CDR3 DNA by itself, 36 bases read in frame from the first base. One collaborating source in Seattle enrolled patients while the patients were actively infected and followed the patients over time throughout the course of disease. Collaborating institutions collected whole blood in K2EDTA tubes following their own protocols. Collaborator samples were shipped for TCRbeta analysis as frozen whole blood, isolated PBMCs, or DNA extracted from either sample type.

Source material: peripheral blood. The sequence joins TRBV29-1 to TRBJ1-2; the D region possibly corresponds to TRBD1 (5 bases align). The sequence was obtained from a woman over 75 with COVID-19, enrolled during active disease. The CDR3 has the sequence CSVEDTGAGYTF. The nucleotide sequence reads as follows: TGCAGCGTTGAAGATACTGGGGCTGGCTACACCTTC.